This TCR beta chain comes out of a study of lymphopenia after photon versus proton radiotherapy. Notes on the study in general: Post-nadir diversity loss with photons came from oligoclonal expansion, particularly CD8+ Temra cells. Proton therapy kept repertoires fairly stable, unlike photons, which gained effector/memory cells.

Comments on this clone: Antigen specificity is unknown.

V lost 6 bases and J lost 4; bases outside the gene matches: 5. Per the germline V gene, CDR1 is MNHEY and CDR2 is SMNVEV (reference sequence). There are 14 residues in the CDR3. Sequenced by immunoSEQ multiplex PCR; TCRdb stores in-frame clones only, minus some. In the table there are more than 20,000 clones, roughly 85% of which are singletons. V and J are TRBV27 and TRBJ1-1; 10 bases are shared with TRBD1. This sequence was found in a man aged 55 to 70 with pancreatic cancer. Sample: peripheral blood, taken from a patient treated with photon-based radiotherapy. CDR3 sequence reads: CASSYDRGLTEAFF. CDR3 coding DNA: TGTGCCAGCAGCTACGACAGGGGGCTCACTGAAGCTTTCTTT.